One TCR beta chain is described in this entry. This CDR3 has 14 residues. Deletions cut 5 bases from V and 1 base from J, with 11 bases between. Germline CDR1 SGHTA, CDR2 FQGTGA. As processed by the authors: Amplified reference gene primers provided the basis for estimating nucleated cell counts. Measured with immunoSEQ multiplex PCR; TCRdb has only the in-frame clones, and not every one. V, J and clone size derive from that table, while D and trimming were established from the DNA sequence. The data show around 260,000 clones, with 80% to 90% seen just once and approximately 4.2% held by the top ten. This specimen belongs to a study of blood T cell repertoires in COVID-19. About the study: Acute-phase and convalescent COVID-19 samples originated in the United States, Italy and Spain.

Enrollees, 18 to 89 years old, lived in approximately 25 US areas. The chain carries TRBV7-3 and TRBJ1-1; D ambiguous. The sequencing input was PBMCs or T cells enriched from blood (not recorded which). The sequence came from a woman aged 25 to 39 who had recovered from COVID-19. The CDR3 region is CASSVMSGNTEAFF. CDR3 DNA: TGTGCCAGCAGCGTCATGAGTGGGAACACTGAAGCTTTCTTT.